The 26 T cell receptor beta chains reported below all come from one sample, sequenced in a study of control samples from healthy donors and cancer patients. Sequencing was performed with immunoSEQ multiplex PCR; in TCRdb, only in-frame clones are kept and a portion is missing. The data contain roughly 120,000 clones, under 95% of them singletons. The specimen sequenced was PBMCs. The receptor source for this set is a man over 45 with head and neck cancer.

V gene TRBV4-3 combines with J gene TRBJ1-6; 9 positions agree with TRBD1. Germline V lookup: CDR1 LGHNA, CDR2 YSLEER. CDR3 size: 17 residues. The V and J ends lost 3 bases and 9 bases, in that order; junction bases with no gene match: 12. The CDR3 DNA reads as TGCGCCAGCAGCCAGGGTCCCGGGACAGGGTACGGTTCACCCCTCCACTTT. Protein: CASSQGPGTGYGSPLHF.

The rearrangement joins TRBV5-4 to TRBJ2-2; the D gene is possibly TRBD1 (5 bases). Deletions cut 3 bases from V and 1 base from J, with 7 bases between. The germline V gene has CDR1 SGHNT and CDR2 YYREEE (reference sequence). CDR3 length: 14 amino acids. The CDR3, as DNA: TGTGCCAGCAGCTCTGGACAGAACACCGGGGAGCTGTTTTTT. It translates to CASSSGQNTGELFF.

The rearrangement links TRBV19 to TRBJ1-5; D unclear. The V and J ends lost 7 bases and 7 bases respectively, with 20 bases between them. The CDR3 runs 15 residues. CDR1 LNHDA and CDR2 SQIVND come from the germline V gene (reference sequence). The CDR3 DNA reads TGTGCCAGTACCGGGCTGAGTAGGGCTGGCCAGCCCCAGCATTTT. Protein sequence: CASTGLSRAGQPQHF.

The chain links TRBV7-9 to TRBJ1-1; no firm D call. The CDR3 runs to 12 residues. Germline V gene lookup returns CDR1 SEHNR and CDR2 FQNEAQ (reference sequence). V was pared by 3 bases and J by 2 bases, with 4 bases between. CDR3: CASSLINTEAFF. DNA for the CDR3: TGTGCCAGCAGCTTGATAAACACTGAAGCTTTCTTT. Complete variable domain (other parts from reference TRBV7-9 and TRBJ1-1): DTGVSQNPRHKITKRGQNVTFRCDPISEHNRLYWYRQTLGQGPEFLTYFQNEAQLEKSRLLSDRFSAERPKGSFSTLEIQRTEQGDSAMYLCASSLINTEAFFGQGTRLTVV.

The V and J genes are TRBV24-1 and TRBJ1-1, with D possibly matching TRBD1 (6 bases). Trimming stripped 5 bases from V and 3 bases from J, with 15 bases between. Germline-derived CDR1 and CDR2 are KGHDR and SFDVKD. The CDR3 is 15 residues long. CDR3: CATSGSTGRDTEAFF. The CDR3 nucleotides read TGTGCCACCAGTGGCTCGACAGGTCGGGACACTGAAGCTTTCTTT.

CDR3 nucleotides: TGTGCCAGCAGGCAGGGACTTTCACCCCTCCACTTT. This gives the protein CASRQGLSPLHF. V gene TRBV2 combines with J gene TRBJ1-6; a possible D gene is TRBD1 (5 bases). CDR1 is SNHLY and CDR2 is FYNNEI in the germline V gene. V was trimmed by 6 bases and J by 9 bases, leaving 9 bases between them. This CDR3 region has 12 residues.

This chain links TRBV6-1 with TRBJ2-3; 9 positions agree with TRBD2. Germline assignment: CDR1 MNHNS and CDR2 SASEGT. Trimming took 1 base from V and 2 from J; bases not matched to a gene: 13. The CDR3 length is 19 residues. This CDR3 reads CASSEVRLWLAGSTDTQYF. CDR3 DNA: TGTGCCAGCAGTGAAGTACGACTTTGGCTAGCGGGGTCCACAGATACGCAGTATTTT.

The CDR3 coding sequence is TGTGCCAGCAGGCGGGACAGGGGTGAAAAACTGTTTTTT. Translated: CASRRDRGEKLFF. V is TRBV5-6 and J is TRBJ1-4; 10 bases align to TRBD1. V lost 5 bases and J lost 7; bases outside the gene matches: 2. This CDR3 has 13 amino acids. The germline V gene encodes CDR1 SGHDT and CDR2 YYEEEE.

The chain uses TRBV9 and TRBJ2-6, with D perhaps TRBD2 (6 bases). The CDR3 sequence is 18 residues long. V dropped 4 bases and J dropped 0 bases, with 17 bases sitting between them. From germline, CDR1 is SGDLS and CDR2 YYNGEE. The CDR3 DNA is TGTGCCAGCAGCCGCTTAGGAGGGACCTCCTCTGGGGCCAACGTCCTGACTTTC. This sequence encodes CASSRLGGTSSGANVLTF.

The CDR3 here is CASSFRASLRYEQYF. CDR3 in DNA: TGTGCCAGCAGCTTCCGGGCCTCTCTGAGGTACGAGCAGTACTTC. V and J are TRBV28 and TRBJ2-7; D is unclear. CDR3 length: 15 amino acids. The V end lost 6 bases, the J end lost 4 bases, and 19 bases lay between the germline ends. Germline V gene data show CDR1 as MDHEN and CDR2 as SYDVKM. Based on the CDR3 plus reference TRBV28 and TRBJ2-7, the full variable domain is DVKVTQSSRYLVKRTGEKVFLECVQDMDHENMFWYRQDPGLGLRLIYFSYDVKMKEKGDIPEGYSVSREKKERFSLILESASTNQTSMYLCASSFRASLRYEQYFGPGTRLTVT.

This chain's CDR3 is CASSVAGGGDTQYF. CDR3 nucleotides: TGTGCCAGCAGCGTAGCAGGGGGGGGAGATACGCAGTATTTT. This chain connects TRBV9 to TRBJ2-3; tentatively, D is TRBD1 or TRBD2 (7 bases each). The CDR3 spans 14 residues. Trimming left V 0 bases short and J 5 bases short, with 10 bases between. Per the germline V gene, CDR1 is SGDLS and CDR2 is YYNGEE. The entire variable domain, with the rest obtained from reference TRBV9 and TRBJ2-3, is as follows: DSGVTQTPKHLITATGQRVTLRCSPRSGDLSVYWYQQSLDQGLQFLIQYYNGEERAKGNILERFSAQQFPDLHSELNLSSLELGDSALYFCASSVAGGGDTQYFGPGTRLTVL.

The gene calls are TRBV12-2 and TRBJ1-1; the table names TRBD1, a call not compared with the DNA. TRBV12-2 is flagged as a pseudogene. The CDR3 runs 15 residues. Here the CDR3 DNA reads TGTGCAAGTCGCTTTACAGGGTTGGGTTTCACTGAAGCTTTCTTT. Translation: CASRFTGLGFTEAFF.

The chain uses TRBV5-6 and TRBJ1-1; no definite D call. This CDR3 is 13 amino acids long. Germline loops: CDR1 SGHDT, CDR2 YYEEEE. V lost 2 bases and J lost 1, with 6 bases in between. DNA of the CDR3: TGTGCCAGCAGCTTTTTCACGAACACTGAAGCTTTCTTT. This sequence encodes CASSFFTNTEAFF.

The chain employs TRBV7-2 and TRBJ1-6; possible D gene TRBD1, 6 bases. CDR3 length equals 14 residues. The germline V gene has CDR1 SGHTA and CDR2 FQGNSA. V was pared by 3 bases and J by 10 bases, with 13 bases between. CDR3 coding DNA: TGTGCCAGCAGCTTTGACAGGACTTACTCACCCCTCCACTTT. Amino acids: CASSFDRTYSPLHF.

The V gene is TRBV20-1, the J gene TRBJ2-2, with no clear D. The CDR3 has 13 amino acids. V was trimmed by 3 bases and J by 5 bases, leaving 10 bases between them. In germline, CDR1 is DFQATT, CDR2 SNEGSKA (reference sequence). The CDR3 spells CSASSGKTGELFF. The CDR3 DNA follows: TGCAGTGCTAGTTCTGGGAAAACCGGGGAGCTGTTTTTT.

This clone was detected only once. V and J are TRBV7-2 and TRBJ1-5; 8 bases are shared with TRBD1. With V trimmed by 4 bases and J by 3 bases, 8 bases remained unmatched. This CDR3 has 16 residues. Germline CDR1 is SGHTA and CDR2 is FQGNSA. The CDR3 loop is CASSSVTGANNQPQHF. Here the CDR3 DNA reads TGTGCCAGCAGCTCGGTGACAGGGGCCAACAATCAGCCCCAGCATTTT.

The chain uses TRBV5-1 and TRBJ2-3; D not certain. In germline, CDR1 is SGHRS, CDR2 YFSETQ. Trimming stripped 6 bases from V and 2 bases from J, with 16 bases between. There are 15 residues in the CDR3. The CDR3 DNA follows: TGCGCCAGCACCTTCTCGACTGGATCCACAGATACGCAGTATTTT. Its translation: CASTFSTGSTDTQYF.

This chain connects TRBV9 to TRBJ1-3; D remains ambiguous. The CDR3 runs 16 residues. V was pared by 0 bases and J by 0 bases, with 10 bases between. The germline gives CDR1 SGDLS, CDR2 YYNGEE. The CDR3 DNA reads TGTGCCAGCAGCGTAGCTACCGCAACCTCTGGAAACACCATATATTTT. Amino acid sequence: CASSVATATSGNTIYF.

J is TRBJ1-1 and V is TRBV4-3; 8 nucleotides match TRBD1. CDR1 is LGHNA, CDR2 YSLEER, per germline. This CDR3 region has 14 residues. The ends lost 0 bases at V and 8 bases at J; junction bases unmatched: 5. This CDR3 reads CASSQDHRTGEAFF. CDR3 DNA: TGCGCCAGCAGCCAAGACCACCGGACAGGGGAAGCTTTCTTT.

The table lists this clone with a count of one. The J gene is TRBJ2-3, the V gene TRBV7-3, with D unresolved. The CDR3 length is 14 residues. Deletions cut 3 bases from V and 2 bases from J, with 9 bases between. Looked up from germline, CDR1 is SGHTA and CDR2 is FQGTGA. CDR3 residues: CASSFDRFTDTQYF. CDR3 nucleotides: TGTGCCAGCAGCTTTGACCGGTTCACAGATACGCAGTATTTT.

This sequence joins TRBV6-5 and TRBJ2-7; the match to TRBD2 covers 9 bases. The CDR3 is 15 residues long. CDR1 and CDR2 from the germline V gene are MNHEY and SVGAGI. V dropped 0 bases and J dropped 4; count of bases not matched to a gene: 4. The CDR3 coding sequence is TGTGCCAGCAGTTACTCAGGGCGGGGGGGATACGAGCAGTACTTC. Translating gives CASSYSGRGGYEQYF.

The J gene is TRBJ2-5, the V gene TRBV5-5, with D perhaps matching TRBD1 (6 bases). This CDR3 is 15 amino acids long. Germline assignment: CDR1 SGHKS and CDR2 YYEKEE (reference sequence). Trimming pared 0 bases from V and 5 bases from J, leaving 14 bases between. The CDR3 nucleotides read TGTGCCAGCAGCTTGGTTTGGACAGTCGAGGAGACCCAGTACTTC. Protein product: CASSLVWTVEETQYF.

This clone was recorded only once. This chain joins TRBV5-1 and TRBJ2-1, with a possible D match to TRBD1 (5 bases). The ends were cut back, 3 bases at V and 6 bases at J, with 10 bases in the middle. The CDR3 runs 13 residues. Germline V lookup: CDR1 SGHRS, CDR2 YFSETQ. The CDR3 is CASSSTGVNEQFF. CDR3 sequence (DNA): TGCGCCAGCAGCTCTACAGGAGTCAATGAGCAGTTCTTC.

The gene calls are TRBV15 and TRBJ2-7, with D unclear. The CDR3 runs to 14 residues. Between the trimmed V and J ends, which lost 2 bases and 0 bases, there was a span of 8 bases. Germline-derived CDR1 and CDR2 are LNHNV and YYDKDF (reference sequence). This CDR3 reads CATSRIGGSYEQYF. The CDR3 DNA follows: TGTGCCACCAGCAGAATCGGTGGCTCCTACGAGCAGTACTTC.

As to this clone: Other DNA sequences of this sample code for an identical CDR3. The chain has TRBV6-5 and TRBJ1-5; D is ambiguous. With 0 bases removed from V and 4 bases from J, the gap between germline ends came to 4 bases. The CDR3 runs to 13 residues. Germline V gene sequence: CDR1 MNHEY, CDR2 SVGAGI. The CDR3 is CASSYSRNQPQHF. The CDR3 bases are TGTGCCAGCAGTTACTCCAGAAATCAGCCCCAGCATTTT.

The CDR3 region has the DNA TGTGCCAGCAGCAAATACAGGGGATACACCATATATTTT. Translation gives CASSKYRGYTIYF. V usage is TRBV12-3 or TRBV12-4 and J usage is TRBJ1-3, with TRBD1 matching over 7 bases. V gave up 6 bases and J gave up 8 bases; unmatched junction bases: 7. CDR3 length equals 13 residues.